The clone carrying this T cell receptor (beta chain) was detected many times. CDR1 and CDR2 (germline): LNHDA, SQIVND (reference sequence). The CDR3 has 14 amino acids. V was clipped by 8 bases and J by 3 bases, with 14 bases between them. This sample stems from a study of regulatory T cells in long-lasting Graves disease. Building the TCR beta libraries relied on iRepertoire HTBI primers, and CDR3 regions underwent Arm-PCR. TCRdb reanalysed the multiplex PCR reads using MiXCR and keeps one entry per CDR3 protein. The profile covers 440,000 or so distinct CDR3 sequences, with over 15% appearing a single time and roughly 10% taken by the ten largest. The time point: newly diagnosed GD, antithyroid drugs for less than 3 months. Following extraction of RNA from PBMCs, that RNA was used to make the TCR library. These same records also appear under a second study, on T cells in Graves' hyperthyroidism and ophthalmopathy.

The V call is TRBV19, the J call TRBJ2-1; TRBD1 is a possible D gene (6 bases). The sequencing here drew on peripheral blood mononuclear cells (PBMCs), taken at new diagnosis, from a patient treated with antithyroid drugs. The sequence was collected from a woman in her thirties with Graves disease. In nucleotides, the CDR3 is TGTGCCAGTGCGTTTGAGGACAGCTACAATGAGCAGTTCTTC. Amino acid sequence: CASAFEDSYNEQFF.